This TCR beta chain is drawn from a study of T cell changes during pregnancy in multiple sclerosis. Produced via immunoSEQ multiplex PCR; TCRdb's table is partial and in-frame only. The data show about 38,000 clones, with 75% to 95% seen just once and roughly 6.1% held by the top ten. The CDR3 is 13 residues long. Per germline, CDR1 LGHNA and CDR2 YSLEER. V lost 4 bases and J lost 4, with 8 bases in between. The chain employs TRBV4-3 and TRBJ1-3; D remains unclear. This sequence was found in a female donor with multiple sclerosis, enrolled in a pregnancy study. The sequencing used CD8+ T cells from peripheral blood mononuclear cells, collected in the second trimester of pregnancy. The CDR3 region has the DNA TGCGCCAGCAGCCTCGGACTAGGAAACACCATATATTTT. Residues: CASSLGLGNTIYF.